What follows is one T cell receptor (beta chain) and its context. This entry comes from a study of blood T cell repertoires in COVID-19. Study details: Italy, Spain and the United States were the sources of the convalescent and acute COVID-19 samples. Sample material is recorded as cDNA or gDNA derived from T cells, B-cell-depleted T cells, or PBMCs.

The CDR3 is 13 amino acids. The V end lost 6 bases, the J end lost 2 bases, and 11 bases lay between the germline ends. Per germline, CDR1 MNHEY and CDR2 SVGAGI. Original methodology: The authors estimated nucleated cell counts from reference gene primer amplification. Profiled with immunoSEQ multiplex PCR; TCRdb holds only in-frame clones, not every one. From that table come the V and J calls and clone size; the DNA was used to work out D and trimming. The repertoire holds approximately 140,000 clones, 80% to 90% seen once, with 3% to 4% in the top ten. The rearrangement joins TRBV6-5 to TRBJ2-7; a possible D gene is TRBD2 (5 bases). The source material was peripheral blood. The receptor's source is an older man with acute or convalescent COVID-19. CDR3 nucleotides: TGTGCCAGCAGCCGCCCGGGGACCTACGAGCAGTACTTC. Translation gives CASSRPGTYEQYF.